The sequence of this T cell receptor beta chain was determined in a study of T cell responses to AZD1222 COVID-19 vaccine. Study-wide context: The analysis combined second doses at about 4 or about 12 weeks. Study observations and caveats: After two AZD1222 doses, spike-specific TCR breadth and depth rose versus day 0. There were mostly white British donors and more females than males, and clonal diversity was possibly underestimated. Spike regions recognized by vaccine-associated CD4 TCRs spanned the protein, led by 160-218 and 743-854.

Remarks on this clone: Its cognate antigen is unknown.

Germline CDR1 is SGHRS and CDR2 is YFSETQ. CDR3 size: 15 residues. V dropped 5 bases and J dropped 3 bases, with 14 bases sitting between them. Generated by immunoSEQ multiplex PCR, the TCRdb table keeps only in-frame clones and is missing some. The table lists some 100,000 clones, more than 75% of them singletons. The chain combines TRBV5-1 with TRBJ1-4; possible D gene TRBD1, 5 bases. This clonotype was sampled from an adult in good health. The material was peripheral blood, obtained on day 0 of AZD1222 vaccination. The CDR3 protein is CASRLDSPANEKLFF. Here the CDR3 DNA reads TGCGCCAGCAGACTCGACAGTCCCGCTAATGAAAAACTGTTTTTT.